A single sample gave rise to the 19 T cell receptor beta chains below, sequenced in a study of beta chain features in type 1 diabetes. The authors reverse transcribed all of the isolated RNA, so sequencing captured expressed TCRB transcripts. Profiling relied on immunoSEQ multiplex PCR, and the TCRdb table lists in-frame clones only, not all of them. The profile shows more than 150,000 clones, about 12% of them singletons. The sequenced material came from central memory CD4+ T cells from blood. The receptors were sampled from a woman aged 18-29 years in good health.

This chain uses TRBV7-9 with TRBJ2-7; 8 nucleotides align to TRBD1. Germline V gives CDR1 SEHNR, CDR2 FQNEAQ (reference sequence). Trimming at V came to 1 base and at J to 10 bases, leaving 3 bases not matched to a gene. This CDR3 has 12 amino acids. CDR3 residues: CASSLGTGFQYF. CDR3 nucleotide sequence: TGTGCCAGCAGCTTAGGGACAGGGTTTCAGTACTTC.

This clone was picked up a small number of times. This chain joins TRBV9 and TRBJ2-1, with D possibly being TRBD2 (5 bases). V gave up 3 bases and J gave up 10 bases, with 17 bases separating them. Germline loops: CDR1 SGDLS, CDR2 YYNGEE. This CDR3 is built from 14 residues. The CDR3 bases are TGTGCCAGCAGCGCCTCTCTAGCTAGGGAGGAGCAGTTCTTC. It codes for CASSASLAREEQFF.

This clone has a handful of counts. This chain connects TRBV28 to TRBJ1-5; D is uncertain. Germline lookup yields CDR1 MDHEN and CDR2 SYDVKM. With 6 bases removed from V and 5 bases from J, the gap between germline ends came to 14 bases. The CDR3 consists of 14 residues. The CDR3 coding sequence is TGTGCCAGCAGGGTGTGGGCAGCCCATCAGCCCCAGCATTTT. It is translated as CASRVWAAHQPQHF.

This clone was seen a handful of times. This chain uses TRBV7-2 with TRBJ2-7; 7 bases map to TRBD2. CDR1 is SGHTA and CDR2 is FQGNSA in the germline V gene. J gave up 2 bases and V 1 base, and 2 bases lay outside the gene matches. The CDR3 length is 14 residues. The chain's CDR3 is CASSLEGLTYEQYF. The CDR3 coding sequence is TGTGCCAGCAGCTTAGAGGGACTAACCTACGAGCAGTACTTC.

J is TRBJ2-4 and V is TRBV7-2, with 8 bases lining up with TRBD1. Germline trimming cut 6 bases from V and 9 bases from J; bases unmatched to any gene: 19. The germline CDR1 and CDR2 sequences are SGHTA and FQGNSA. The CDR3 length is 17 residues. CDR3 DNA sequence: TGTGCCAGCAGTCTAAACCGACAGGGGTGGACCCGAGGCATTCAGTACTTC. It is translated as CASSLNRQGWTRGIQYF.

This clone was counted only a few times. This chain connects TRBV5-4 to TRBJ2-7; 8 bases agree with TRBD2. Germline lookup yields CDR1 SGHNT and CDR2 YYREEE (reference sequence). The V segment lost 4 bases and the J segment 1 base; nucleotides outside the gene matches: 10. The CDR3 spans 16 residues. CDR3 residues: CASSVRSLAGSYEQYF. CDR3 nucleotide sequence: TGTGCCAGCAGCGTGAGGAGCCTAGCGGGTTCCTACGAGCAGTACTTC. Looking up the rest from reference TRBV5-4 and TRBJ2-7 gives the full variable domain: ETGVTQSPTHLIKTRGQQVTLRCSSQSGHNTVSWYQQALGQGPQFIFQYYREEENGRGNFPPRFSGLQFPNYSSELNVNALELDDSALYLCASSVRSLAGSYEQYFGPGTRLTVT.

This clone was observed a few times. The chain is built from TRBV28 and TRBJ2-4; tentatively, D is TRBD2 (6 bases). CDR1 and CDR2 (germline): MDHEN, SYDVKM. This CDR3 is 16 amino acids long. V lost 1 base and J 0 bases, leaving 10 bases between the germline ends. The chain's CDR3 is CASSLLGGGAKNIQYF. In DNA, the CDR3 is TGTGCCAGCAGTTTATTGGGGGGAGGAGCCAAAAACATTCAGTACTTC. Full variable domain (remainder filled in from reference TRBV28 and TRBJ2-4): DVKVTQSSRYLVKRTGEKVFLECVQDMDHENMFWYRQDPGLGLRLIYFSYDVKMKEKGDIPEGYSVSREKKERFSLILESASTNQTSMYLCASSLLGGGAKNIQYFGAGTRLSVL.

The chain links TRBV11-2 to TRBJ2-5; 15 bases map to TRBD2. Germline CDR1 reads SGHAT; CDR2 reads FQNNGV. The CDR3 extends over 17 amino acids. The junction had 6 bases not matched to a gene; V was cut back by 3 bases and J by 4 bases. The CDR3: CASSFPGLAGGRETQYF. The CDR3 bases are TGTGCCAGCAGCTTCCCGGGACTAGCGGGAGGTCGAGAGACCCAGTACTTC. Filled out from reference TRBV11-2 and TRBJ2-5, the complete variable domain reads EAGVAQSPRYKIIEKRQSVAFWCNPISGHATLYWYQQILGQGPKLLIQFQNNGVVDDSQLPKDRFSAERLKGVDSTLKIQPAKLEDSAVYLCASSFPGLAGGRETQYFGPGTRLLVL.

This clone was recorded a few times. V gene TRBV28 combines with J gene TRBJ2-3; 8 bases fit TRBD2. The CDR3 spans 16 residues. The trim removed 4 bases at V and 5 bases at J, leaving 11 bases unmatched. The germline CDR1 and CDR2 sequences are MDHEN and SYDVKM. The CDR3 DNA reads TGTGCCAGCAGTTCGCCGACCGGACTAGCAGGAGATACGCAGTATTTT. Encoded protein: CASSSPTGLAGDTQYF.

V usage is TRBV5-1 and J usage is TRBJ2-6, with D perhaps TRBD1 (5 bases). The V gene's germline CDR1 is SGHRS and CDR2 YFSETQ. The CDR3 length is 15 residues. The V end lost 4 bases, the J end lost 2 bases, and 10 bases lay between the germline ends. CDR3 bases: TGCGCCAGCAGCCTGACAGAAACTGGGGCCAACGTCCTGACTTTC. Its translation is CASSLTETGANVLTF. Supplemented by reference TRBV5-1 and TRBJ2-6, the full variable domain reads KAGVTQTPRYLIKTRGQQVTLSCSPISGHRSVSWYQQTPGQGLQFLFEYFSETQRNKGNFPGRFSGRQFSNSRSEMNVSTLELGDSALYLCASSLTETGANVLTFGAGSRLTVL.

In this sample, this clone turned up a few times. The J gene is TRBJ2-2, the V gene TRBV7-9; a weak D match, TRBD2 (7 bases). V was trimmed by 4 bases and J by 3 bases, leaving 12 bases between them. Germline CDR1 SEHNR, CDR2 FQNEAQ (reference sequence). This CDR3 spans 15 amino acids. CDR3 sequence: CASSSTGRDTGELFF. DNA for the CDR3: TGTGCCAGCAGCTCCACAGGGAGGGACACCGGGGAGCTGTTTTTT.

The rearrangement joins TRBV5-4 to TRBJ1-2; weak D call: TRBD1 (5 bases). V lost 4 bases, J lost 3 bases, and 16 bases lay in between. Germline values: CDR1 SGHNT, CDR2 YYREEE (reference sequence). CDR3 size: 15 residues. CDR3 nucleotides: TGTGCCAGCAGCCTCTTGAACCTAGGGGACTATGGCTACACCTTC. Amino acids: CASSLLNLGDYGYTF. The entire variable domain, with the rest obtained from reference TRBV5-4 and TRBJ1-2, is as follows: ETGVTQSPTHLIKTRGQQVTLRCSSQSGHNTVSWYQQALGQGPQFIFQYYREEENGRGNFPPRFSGLQFPNYSSELNVNALELDDSALYLCASSLLNLGDYGYTFGSGTRLTVV.

The table lists this clone with a few counts. The chain links TRBV4-3 to TRBJ2-1; D is ambiguous. In germline, CDR1 is LGHNA, CDR2 YSLEER. CDR3 size: 15 residues. Trimming shortened V by 0 bases and J by 6 bases, and 12 bases separated the two germline ends. CDR3: CASSQDPIAPNEQFF. DNA for the CDR3: TGCGCCAGCAGCCAAGATCCAATAGCCCCCAATGAGCAGTTCTTC.

This clone was seen a handful of times. The chain uses TRBV28 and TRBJ2-7; D gene ambiguous. V was clipped by 2 bases and J by 3 bases, with 14 bases between them. This CDR3 has 15 amino acids. In germline, CDR1 is MDHEN, CDR2 SYDVKM. The CDR3 sequence is CASSLLDSSRYEQYF. In nucleotides, the CDR3 is TGTGCCAGCAGTTTACTAGATAGCAGCCGCTACGAGCAGTACTTC.

J is TRBJ2-3 and V is TRBV29-1; D not certain. The CDR3 runs to 13 residues. Trimming took 3 bases from V and 5 from J, leaving 12 bases between them. Germline CDR1 SQVTM, CDR2 ANQGSEA. CDR3 sequence: CSVDALTGDTQYF. The CDR3 bases are TGCAGCGTTGATGCCCTCACGGGAGATACGCAGTATTTT.

The chain recombines TRBV30 with TRBJ2-2, with a possible D match to TRBD2 (6 bases). Per the germline V gene, CDR1 is GTSNPN and CDR2 is SVGIG (reference sequence). V was clipped by 3 bases and J by 2 bases, with 13 bases between them. The CDR3 spans 15 residues. The CDR3 nucleotides are TGTGCCTGGAGAGCTGCGGGGCGTAACACCGGGGAGCTGTTTTTT. Protein: CAWRAAGRNTGELFF.

This clone was counted between two and nine times. The V and J genes are TRBV11-1 and TRBJ2-5, with D possibly TRBD1 on 6 matching bases. The V gene's germline CDR1 is SGHAT and CDR2 FQDESV (reference sequence). Trimming took 5 bases from V and 1 from J, leaving 11 bases between them. The CDR3 consists of 14 residues. CDR3 nucleotides: TGTGCCAGCAGCCTAGACAGGACCCAAGAGACCCAGTACTTC. Translated: CASSLDRTQETQYF.

V usage is TRBV7-9 and J usage is TRBJ1-5; 10 bases map to TRBD1. The J segment lost 0 bases and the V segment lost 6 bases, leaving 8 bases of the junction unmatched. Germline lookup yields CDR1 SEHNR and CDR2 FQNEAQ (reference sequence). This CDR3 region has 17 residues. The CDR3, as DNA: TGTGCCAGCAGGCGGACAGGGGGGGGGCATAGCAATCAGCCCCAGCATTTT. This gives the protein CASRRTGGGHSNQPQHF.

This clone was seen only a few times. The V gene is TRBV7-9, the J gene TRBJ2-7; TRBD1 aligns across 10 bases. The length of the CDR3 is 15 residues. CDR1 and CDR2 (germline): SEHNR, FQNEAQ (reference sequence). The V segment lost 4 bases and the J segment 4 bases; nucleotides outside the gene matches: 7. CDR3 in amino acids: CASSSGGTGVYEQYF. CDR3 sequence (DNA): TGTGCCAGCAGCTCTGGCGGGACAGGGGTTTACGAGCAGTACTTC.